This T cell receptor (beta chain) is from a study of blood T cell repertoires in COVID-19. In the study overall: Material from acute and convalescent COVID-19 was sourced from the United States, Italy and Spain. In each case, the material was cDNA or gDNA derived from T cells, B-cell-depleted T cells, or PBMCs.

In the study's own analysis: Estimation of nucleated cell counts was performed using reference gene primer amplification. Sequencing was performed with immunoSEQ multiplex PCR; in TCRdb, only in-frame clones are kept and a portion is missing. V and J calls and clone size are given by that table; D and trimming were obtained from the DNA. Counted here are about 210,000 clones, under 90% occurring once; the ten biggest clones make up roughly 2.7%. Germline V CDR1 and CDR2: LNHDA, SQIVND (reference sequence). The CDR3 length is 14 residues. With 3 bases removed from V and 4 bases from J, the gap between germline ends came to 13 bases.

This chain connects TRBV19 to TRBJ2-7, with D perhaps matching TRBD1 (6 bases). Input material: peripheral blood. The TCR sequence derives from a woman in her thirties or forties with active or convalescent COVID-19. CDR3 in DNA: TGTGCCAGTAGTATCACCCCCACAGGGTACGAGCAGTACTTC. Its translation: CASSITPTGYEQYF.